This paragraph covers one T cell receptor (beta chain) sequence. The sample originates from a study of blood T cell repertoires in COVID-19. Sequencing used immunoSEQ multiplex PCR; TCRdb keeps in-frame clones, though not all of them. The table includes about 150,000 clones, around four fifths detected once. The V and J ends lost 6 bases and 3 bases, in that order; junction bases with no gene match: 10. Germline V gene sequence: CDR1 SNHLY, CDR2 FYNNEI. There are 16 residues in the CDR3. The clonotype comes from a man in his 70s with acute or convalescent COVID-19. The chain has TRBV2 and TRBJ1-1, with 10 positions matching TRBD1. Input material: peripheral blood. CDR3 protein: CASSRGDRGGDTEAFF. CDR3 nucleotide sequence: TGTGCCAGCAGCCGGGGGGACAGGGGAGGGGACACTGAAGCTTTCTTT.